The following is a T cell receptor beta chain sequence with its context. Its antigen is not known. CD8+CD57+ cell expansion had been shown by flow cytometry in patients chosen for sequencing. The sample comes from a study of CD8+CD57+ T cells in acquired aplastic anemia. General study points: No significant patient-versus-control difference appeared in CD8+ Simpson's diversity.

CDR1 and CDR2 (germline): SGHTA, FQGTGA. This CDR3 has 15 amino acids. V was clipped by 1 base and J by 8 bases; unmatched bases: 5. Using genomic DNA as the template, TCR beta VDJ and CDR3 profiling was carried out. TCRdb reanalysed the reads using MiXCR and keeps one entry per CDR3 protein. The repertoire holds around 200,000 distinct CDR3 sequences, roughly 63% seen once, with about 39% in the top ten. The sample taken for sequencing was sorted CD4+, CD8+, or CD8+CD57+ T cells (not recorded which) from PBMCs. This clonotype was sampled from a human donor with aplastic anemia. This chain uses TRBV7-3 with TRBJ2-1, with TRBD2 identical over 10 bases. CDR3 residues: CASSLRLAGADEQFF. The CDR3 nucleotides are TGTGCCAGCAGCTTAAGGCTAGCGGGAGCCGATGAGCAGTTCTTC.